Here is one T cell receptor (beta chain) with its context. This clonotype showed up just a few times. Its specific antigen is unknown. No base-level quality is on record; no much larger clone is a single base apart. The data were taken from a study of T cells after yellow fever vaccination (dated by TCRdb to between 2018 and 2021). A note on the overall study: The SMART-Seq v4 Ultra Low Input RNA kit was used to prepare libraries from fractions with low cell numbers. To track T-cell clones before and after primary and booster YFV17D yellow fever vaccination, bulk TCR alpha and beta repertoires were sequenced longitudinally. Two healthy male donors, one aged 18 to 29 and one aged 30 to 40 years, were included in the cohort. Blood was drawn at multiple timepoints before and after primary and secondary immunization, with bulk PBMC replicates and cell subsets isolated.

Including the terminal cysteine and phenylalanine, the CDR3 comprises 17 residues. The DNA shown is the 51-base CDR3, in frame from base 1. Looking up the germline V gene yields CDR1 SGHTA and CDR2 FQGNSA. Unmatched junction bases come to 17, with V trimmed by 5 bases and J by 9 bases. In the paper's terms, the treatment or condition label means: live attenuated yellow fever vaccine strain. PBMCs were isolated from peripheral blood using a standard Ficoll-Paque protocol. Dynabeads CD4 and CD8 positive selection kits were used to isolate the CD4 and CD8 T-cell fractions. TriZol was used to extract RNA from bulk PBMCs, CD4 and CD8 fractions, and dextramer-positive and dextramer-negative fractions. What the research found in general, with its limitations: Because abundant contaminating clonotypes from the bulk population could be contained in FACS-sorted repertoires, computational filtering was required. Most clones expanded after primary vaccination (almost 97% of CD4 and approximately 90% of CD8) were re-detected after the booster, suggesting that broad memory maintenance occurred. Compared with the primary T-cell response, the secondary T-cell response was weaker but faster, peaking on day 5 rather than day 15. A small fraction of clonotypes showed up in both the CD4 and CD8 compartments, probably as a result of convergent recombination. Because the study included only a couple of donors, the extent to which the findings can be generalized is limited.

TCR cDNA was synthesized by 5'RACE template switching, through which a universal primer site and unique molecular identifiers were introduced. Priming of cDNA synthesis was performed from both the TCR alpha and TCR beta constant segments. Libraries were amplified in two PCR steps, with sample barcodes and sequencing adapters added in the second step. Sequencing of libraries was done on Illumina HiSeq 2500 (2x100 bp) or NovaSeq (2x150 bp). As for the original processing: Demultiplexing of reads and collapsing into UMI consensus sequences were performed with MIGEC, and V(D)J alignment was carried out with MiXCR. Clonotypes responding to the vaccine were identified with edgeR on replicate PBMC samples, with the criteria of FDR below 0.01 and a log2 fold change above 5 up to day 15. Each bulk clonotype was labeled CD4 or CD8 based on which sequenced repertoire, CD4 or CD8, contained the clonotype at higher abundance. The public reads were reprocessed in TCRdb via fastp at Q25 and MiXCR, keeping in-frame beta chains. Duplicate CDR3 protein sequences are folded into a single record with the most common DNA and genes. It is TCRdb's table, rather than the study itself, that gives the V and J calls and clone size. The sample table shows 200,000 to 300,000 distinct CDR3 sequences, and over 10% are seen once. About 0.51% of the sample is taken by the ten largest.

The clonotype originates from a man aged 30-40 years who received the YFV17D yellow fever vaccine. This sample comprised CD4+ T cells sorted from PBMCs, obtained 45 days after the yellow fever booster vaccination. This sequence uses TRBV7-2 and TRBJ2-5, with 11 bases in between that match TRBD2. The DNA sequence is as follows: TGTGCCAGCAGCCCATATGAGGGTCTAGCGGGAGGTGTTCCCCAGTACTTC. It translates to CASSPYEGLAGGVPQYF.